Below are 26 T cell receptor beta chains sequenced from a single sample in a study of memory CD4+ T cells and cytomegalovirus serostatus. Only in-frame clones appear in the TCRdb table, and some are missing; sequencing was by immunoSEQ multiplex PCR. The repertoire holds 48,000 or so clones, with around 80% as singletons. The sort gate was single viable CD3+CD4+CD8-CD45RO+ cells for memory CD4+ T cells. The source material was memory CD4+ T cells from blood. The receptors were sampled from an adult in good health and CMV-seronegative.

This chain connects TRBV18 to TRBJ2-7, with 7 bases lining up with TRBD2. V shed 4 bases and J 7 bases; nucleotides not matched to a gene: 13. This CDR3 has 15 residues. CDR1 KGHSH and CDR2 LQKENI come from the germline V gene. The CDR3 region has the DNA TGTGCCAGCTCACGTCAAGGCTCTAGCGGAGAGGAGCAGTACTTC. As protein: CASSRQGSSGEEQYF.

The chain recombines TRBV18 with TRBJ1-1; TRBD1 is a possible D gene (6 bases). CDR3 length: 14 amino acids. Germline V lookup: CDR1 KGHSH, CDR2 LQKENI. The germline V and J ends were trimmed by 4 bases and 2 bases, with 11 bases remaining between them. This chain's CDR3 is CASSRLDRNTEAFF. The CDR3 DNA reads as TGTGCCAGCTCACGACTGGACAGAAACACTGAAGCTTTCTTT.

The chain combines TRBV5-4 with TRBJ2-7, with 11 bases identical to TRBD2. With V trimmed by 3 bases and J by 2 bases, 4 bases remained unmatched. The CDR3 is made up of 15 amino acids. CDR1 is SGHNT, CDR2 YYREEE, per germline (reference sequence). CDR3 residues: CASSYGTSGAYEQYF. In nucleotides, the CDR3 is TGTGCCAGCAGCTACGGGACTAGCGGCGCCTACGAGCAGTACTTC.

In its sample, this clone was seen once. The genes are TRBV18 and TRBJ2-5; TRBD2 matches 9 bases. CDR1 and CDR2 from the germline V gene are KGHSH and LQKENI. The CDR3 has 18 residues. V lost 1 base and J lost 5; bases outside the gene matches: 14. The CDR3 loop is CASSPLLSGLAGSETQYF. CDR3 coding DNA: TGTGCCAGCTCACCACTCTTATCGGGGCTAGCGGGATCGGAGACCCAGTACTTC.

The genes are TRBV19 and TRBJ1-4, with D tentatively TRBD1 (5 bases). Germline CDR1 is LNHDA and CDR2 is SQIVND (reference sequence). This CDR3 contains 15 residues. V shed 3 bases and J shed 0 bases, with 8 bases lying between them. CDR3 sequence: CASSMTAATNEKLFF. The CDR3, as DNA: TGTGCCAGTAGTATGACAGCTGCAACTAATGAAAAACTGTTTTTT.

V usage is TRBV28 and J usage is TRBJ1-6; 7 nucleotides line up with TRBD1. This CDR3 contains 14 residues. V was pared by 7 bases and J by 9 bases, with 9 bases of the junction left unmatched. CDR1 is MDHEN, CDR2 SYDVKM, per germline. In DNA, the CDR3 is TGTGCCAGCACCCACGGAACAGGGGTTTCACCCCTCCACTTT. This gives the protein CASTHGTGVSPLHF.

This clone was counted once. The chain couples TRBV5-1 to TRBJ2-2; either TRBD1 or TRBD2 may supply D (5 bases each). The germline gives CDR1 SGHRS, CDR2 YFSETQ. Trimming took 7 bases from V and 5 from J, leaving 18 bases between them. CDR3 size: 15 residues. CDR3 sequence (DNA): TGCGCCAGCCGTACCGGGACGGAAAGGACCGGGGAGCTGTTTTTT. This codes for CASRTGTERTGELFF.

The J gene is TRBJ1-1, the V gene TRBV7-8, with no clear D. V lost 3 bases and J 0 bases, leaving 2 bases between the germline ends. The germline gives CDR1 SGHVS, CDR2 FQNEAQ. The CDR3 is 12 residues long. CDR3 DNA sequence: TGTGCCAGCAGCTTTATGAACACTGAAGCTTTCTTT. Translation: CASSFMNTEAFF.

The rearrangement uses TRBV19 and TRBJ1-2; a weak D match, TRBD1 (5 bases). The CDR3 runs to 15 residues. The V gene lost 5 bases and the J gene lost 6 bases, with 19 bases spanning the gap. The germline gives CDR1 LNHDA, CDR2 SQIVND (reference sequence). CDR3 DNA sequence: TGTGCCAGTAGTTCAACCTCAGGGAAAGGCAATGGCTACACCTTC. Its translation is CASSSTSGKGNGYTF.

This clone appeared a single time. The V gene is TRBV18, the J gene TRBJ1-1; D gene uncertain. With 3 bases removed from V and 5 bases from J, the gap between germline ends came to 13 bases. Germline V gene sequence: CDR1 KGHSH, CDR2 LQKENI. There are 14 residues in the CDR3. CDR3 nucleotides: TGTGCCAGCTCACCGGAGAGCAAGGCTACTGAAGCTTTCTTT. This gives the protein CASSPESKATEAFF.

The rearrangement uses TRBV7-9 and TRBJ2-7, with 7 bases fitting TRBD2. Trimming took 1 base from V and 0 from J; bases not matched to a gene: 0. Looked up from germline, CDR1 is SEHNR and CDR2 is FQNEAQ (reference sequence). CDR3 length: 14 residues. The CDR3 DNA reads TGTGCCAGCAGCTTAGGCGGGGGCTCCTACGAGCAGTACTTC. Its translation: CASSLGGGSYEQYF.

In the case of this clone: One end of the junction does not line up with germline, which may come from a read error. V is TRBV20-1 and J is TRBJ2-5; D ambiguous. CDR1 is DFQATT, CDR2 SNEGSKA, per germline (reference sequence). The length of the CDR3 is 11 residues. The CDR3 nucleotides read TGCAGTGCTAGCGACCAGGAGACCCAGTACTTC. Its protein is CSASDQETQYF.

This chain joins TRBV25-1 and TRBJ2-7; D unclear. The CDR3 extends over 14 amino acids. The V gene's germline CDR1 is MGHDK and CDR2 SYGVNS. V lost 4 bases and J 1 base, leaving 11 bases between the germline ends. As DNA, the CDR3 is TGTGCCAGCAGTGGCCCAACTACTTCCTACGAGCAGTACTTC. It yields the protein CASSGPTTSYEQYF.

The chain combines TRBV4-1 with TRBJ1-2; 10 nucleotides line up with TRBD1. Germline CDR1 reads MGHRA; CDR2 reads YSYEKL. V lost 1 base to trimming and J lost 3 bases; unmatched junction nucleotides: 11. The CDR3 is 18 amino acids. In nucleotides, the CDR3 is TGCGCCAGCAGCCAAGCCGACGGGGCGGGACAGGGGTACTATGGCTACACCTTC. It is translated as CASSQADGAGQGYYGYTF.

V gene TRBV4-1 combines with J gene TRBJ1-3, with 8 nucleotides matching TRBD1. CDR3 length: 18 amino acids. Germline CDR1 is MGHRA and CDR2 is YSYEKL. V was clipped by 4 bases and J by 0 bases; unmatched bases: 11. This chain's CDR3 is CASSPGQARSSSGNTIYF. CDR3 nucleotides: TGCGCCAGCAGCCCGGGACAGGCAAGGTCGAGCTCTGGAAACACCATATATTTT.

The rearrangement links TRBV18 to TRBJ1-2; 7 bases match TRBD1. The germline V gene has CDR1 KGHSH and CDR2 LQKENI. CDR3 length: 14 residues. The J segment lost 3 bases and the V segment lost 5 bases, leaving 6 bases of the junction unmatched. The chain's CDR3 is CASSFGTDHYGYTF. CDR3 in DNA: TGTGCCAGCTCATTCGGGACAGACCACTATGGCTACACCTTC.

The gene calls are TRBV5-4 and TRBJ2-3, with 12 bases that match TRBD2. This CDR3 is built from 17 residues. The germline gives CDR1 SGHNT, CDR2 YYREEE (reference sequence). Losses at the gene ends were 4 bases for V and 6 bases for J; bases not matched to a gene: 12. CDR3 protein: CASSGTSGRGSLDTQYF. In DNA form, the CDR3 reads TGTGCCAGCAGCGGGACTAGCGGGCGGGGTAGTTTGGATACGCAGTATTTT.

The chain uses TRBV11-3 and TRBJ1-1; 7 bases align to TRBD1. Trimming cost V 5 bases and J 4 bases; bases outside gene matches: 7. Germline V gene lookup returns CDR1 SGHNT and CDR2 YENEEA. The CDR3 sequence is 14 residues long. CDR3 sequence: CASSPGGDVTEAFF. The DNA of the CDR3 is TGTGCCAGCAGCCCAGGGGGGGACGTCACTGAAGCTTTCTTT.

The rearrangement links TRBV9 to TRBJ1-1; weak D call: TRBD1 (6 bases). The CDR3 sequence is 13 residues long. Trimming cost V 3 bases and J 9 bases, with 15 bases left between them. Germline V lookup: CDR1 SGDLS, CDR2 YYNGEE. The CDR3 DNA follows: TGTGCCAGCAGCGAAACGGGCACAGGGCAAGCTTTCTTT. Encoded protein: CASSETGTGQAFF.

This clone was detected only a few times. The chain has TRBV5-1 and TRBJ1-2; D gene uncertain. Trimming removed 4 bases from V and 7 bases from J, with 20 bases in between. The CDR3 spans 15 residues. CDR1 SGHRS and CDR2 YFSETQ come from the germline V gene. CDR3 amino acids: CASSPIEARTSGYTF. The CDR3 DNA is TGCGCCAGCAGCCCAATTGAGGCCCGTACCTCTGGCTACACCTTC.

This clone was detected once. The gene calls are TRBV11-2 and TRBJ2-3, with D tentatively TRBD1 (6 bases). Germline CDR1 and CDR2: SGHAT and FQNNGV. CDR3 length equals 12 residues. Trimming removed 5 bases from V and 10 bases from J, with 13 bases in between. The CDR3 here is CASSVRAGAQYF. In nucleotides, the CDR3 is TGTGCCAGCAGCGTTAGGGCAGGGGCGCAGTATTTT.

The chain has TRBV11-2 and TRBJ1-1, with unresolved D. CDR3 length equals 14 residues. With 5 bases removed from V and 3 bases from J, the gap between germline ends came to 13 bases. Germline CDR1 is SGHAT and CDR2 is FQNNGV. The CDR3 region has the DNA TGTGCCAGCAGCCCTAGAATACGGGACACTGAAGCTTTCTTT. This sequence encodes CASSPRIRDTEAFF. The full variable domain, with the rest looked up from reference TRBV11-2 and TRBJ1-1, is EAGVAQSPRYKIIEKRQSVAFWCNPISGHATLYWYQQILGQGPKLLIQFQNNGVVDDSQLPKDRFSAERLKGVDSTLKIQPAKLEDSAVYLCASSPRIRDTEAFFGQGTRLTVV.

The chain uses TRBV10-2 and TRBJ2-1; the match to TRBD2 covers 10 bases. The CDR3 sequence is 15 residues long. V lost 3 bases to trimming and J lost 3 bases; unmatched junction nucleotides: 2. CDR1 is WSHSY, CDR2 SAAADI, per germline. CDR3 coding DNA: TGCGCCAGCAGTGAAGTAGCGGGGGGCTACAATGAGCAGTTCTTC. As protein: CASSEVAGGYNEQFF.

This rearrangement joins TRBV7-6 to TRBJ2-6; D is perhaps TRBD1 (5 bases). Between the trimmed V and J ends, which lost 1 base and 3 bases, there was a span of 13 bases. The CDR3 contains 17 residues. Germline lookup yields CDR1 SGHVS and CDR2 FNYEAQ. The CDR3: CASSLDPGLGGANVLTF. Here the CDR3 DNA reads TGTGCCAGCAGCTTAGATCCAGGGCTGGGTGGGGCCAACGTCCTGACTTTC.

J is TRBJ2-7 and V is TRBV7-9, with 8 bases aligning to TRBD1. Trimming cost V 5 bases and J 2 bases; bases outside gene matches: 8. The CDR3 sequence is 15 residues long. The V gene's germline CDR1 is SEHNR and CDR2 FQNEAQ (reference sequence). CDR3 in DNA: TGTGCCAGCAGCCGGTCGACAGGGGCCCCCTACGAGCAGTACTTC. Residues: CASSRSTGAPYEQYF. The variable domain in full, with the rest retrieved from reference TRBV7-9 and TRBJ2-7, is DTGVSQNPRHKITKRGQNVTFRCDPISEHNRLYWYRQTLGQGPEFLTYFQNEAQLEKSRLLSDRFSAERPKGSFSTLEIQRTEQGDSAMYLCASSRSTGAPYEQYFGPGTRLTVT.

The rearrangement joins TRBV6-1 to TRBJ1-2, with TRBD1 identical over 7 bases. V shed 3 bases and J 7 bases; nucleotides not matched to a gene: 14. Germline CDR1 is MNHNS and CDR2 is SASEGT. The length of the CDR3 is 16 residues. The CDR3 here is CASSDSGLAGGRGYTF. The CDR3 DNA reads as TGTGCCAGCAGTGATTCTGGTTTGGCAGGGGGTCGTGGCTACACCTTC.